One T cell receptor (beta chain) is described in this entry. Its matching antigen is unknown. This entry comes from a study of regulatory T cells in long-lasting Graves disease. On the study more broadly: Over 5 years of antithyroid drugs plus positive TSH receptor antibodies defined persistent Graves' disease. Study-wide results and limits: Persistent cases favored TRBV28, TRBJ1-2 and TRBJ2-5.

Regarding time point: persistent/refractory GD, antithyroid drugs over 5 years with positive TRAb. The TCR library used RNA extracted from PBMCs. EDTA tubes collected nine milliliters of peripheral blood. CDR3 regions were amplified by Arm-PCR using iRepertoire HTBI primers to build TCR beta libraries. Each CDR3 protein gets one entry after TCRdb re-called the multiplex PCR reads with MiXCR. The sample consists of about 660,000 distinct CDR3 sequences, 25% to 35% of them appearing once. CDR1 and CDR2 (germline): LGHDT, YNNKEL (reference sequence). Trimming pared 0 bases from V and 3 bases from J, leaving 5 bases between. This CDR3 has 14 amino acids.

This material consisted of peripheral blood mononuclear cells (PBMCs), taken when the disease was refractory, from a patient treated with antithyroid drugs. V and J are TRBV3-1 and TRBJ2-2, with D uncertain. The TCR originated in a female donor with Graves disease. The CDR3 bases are TGTGCCAGCAGCCAAGATCCCCACACCGGGGAGCTGTTTTTT. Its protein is CASSQDPHTGELFF.